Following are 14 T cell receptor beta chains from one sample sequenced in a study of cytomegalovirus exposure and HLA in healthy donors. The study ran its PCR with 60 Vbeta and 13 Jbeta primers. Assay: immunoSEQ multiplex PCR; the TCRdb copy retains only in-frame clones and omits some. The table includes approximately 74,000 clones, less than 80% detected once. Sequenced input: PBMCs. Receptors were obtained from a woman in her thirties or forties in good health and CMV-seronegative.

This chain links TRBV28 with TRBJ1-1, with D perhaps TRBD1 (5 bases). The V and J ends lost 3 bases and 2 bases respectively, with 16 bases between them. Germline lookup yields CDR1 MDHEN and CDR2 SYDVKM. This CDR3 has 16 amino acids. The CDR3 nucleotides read TGTGCCAGCAGTTTCCCCGGGGCGGGGGGAAACACTGAAGCTTTCTTT. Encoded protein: CASSFPGAGGNTEAFF.

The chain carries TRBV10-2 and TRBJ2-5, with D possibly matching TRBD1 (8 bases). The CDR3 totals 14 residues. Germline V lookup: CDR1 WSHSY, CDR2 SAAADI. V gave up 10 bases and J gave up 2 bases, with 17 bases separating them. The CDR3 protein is CATNLQGGQETQYF. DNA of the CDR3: TGCGCCACCAACTTACAGGGGGGGCAAGAGACCCAGTACTTC.

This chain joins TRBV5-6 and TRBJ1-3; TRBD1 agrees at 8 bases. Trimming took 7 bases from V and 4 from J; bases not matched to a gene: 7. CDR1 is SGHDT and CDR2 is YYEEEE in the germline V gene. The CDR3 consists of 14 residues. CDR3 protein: CASEYRTGGNTIYF. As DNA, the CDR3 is TGTGCCAGCGAATATCGGACAGGGGGAAACACCATATATTTT.

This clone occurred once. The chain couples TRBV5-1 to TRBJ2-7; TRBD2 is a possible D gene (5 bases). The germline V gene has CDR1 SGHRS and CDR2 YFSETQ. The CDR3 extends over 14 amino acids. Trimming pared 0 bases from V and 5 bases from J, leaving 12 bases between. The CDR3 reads CASSLETRAHEQYF. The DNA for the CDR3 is TGCGCCAGCAGCTTGGAAACTAGAGCCCACGAGCAGTACTTC.

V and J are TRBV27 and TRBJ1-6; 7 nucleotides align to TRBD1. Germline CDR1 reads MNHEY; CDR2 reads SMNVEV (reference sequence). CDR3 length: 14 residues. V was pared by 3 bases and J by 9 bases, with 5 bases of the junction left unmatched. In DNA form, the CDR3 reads TGTGCCAGCAGTTTTGGCACAGGGGTTTCACCCCTCCACTTT. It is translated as CASSFGTGVSPLHF.

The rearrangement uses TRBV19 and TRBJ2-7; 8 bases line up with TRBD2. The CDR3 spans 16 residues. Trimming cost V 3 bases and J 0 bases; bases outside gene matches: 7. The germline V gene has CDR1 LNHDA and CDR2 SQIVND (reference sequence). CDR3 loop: CASSMGLAGPSYEQYF. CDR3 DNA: TGTGCCAGTAGTATGGGCCTAGCGGGTCCCTCCTACGAGCAGTACTTC.

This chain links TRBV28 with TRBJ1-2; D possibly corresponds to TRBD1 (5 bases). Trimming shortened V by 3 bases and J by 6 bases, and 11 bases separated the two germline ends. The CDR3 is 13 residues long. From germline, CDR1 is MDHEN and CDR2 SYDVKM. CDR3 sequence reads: CASSLGGLDGYTF. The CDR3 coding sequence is TGTGCCAGCAGTTTGGGGGGACTGGATGGCTACACCTTC.

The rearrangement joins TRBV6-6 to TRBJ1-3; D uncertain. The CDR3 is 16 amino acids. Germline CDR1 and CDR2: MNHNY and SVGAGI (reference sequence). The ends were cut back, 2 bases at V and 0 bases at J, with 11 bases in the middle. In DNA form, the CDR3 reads TGTGCCAGCAGTTACGATTTCGGTTCCTCTGGAAACACCATATATTTT. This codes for CASSYDFGSSGNTIYF.

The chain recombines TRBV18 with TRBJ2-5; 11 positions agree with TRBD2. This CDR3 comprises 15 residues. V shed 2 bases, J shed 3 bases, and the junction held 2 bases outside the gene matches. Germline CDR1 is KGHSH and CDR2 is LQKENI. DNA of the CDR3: TGTGCCAGCTCACCAGAACTAGCGGGGGAAGAGACCCAGTACTTC. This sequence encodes CASSPELAGEETQYF.

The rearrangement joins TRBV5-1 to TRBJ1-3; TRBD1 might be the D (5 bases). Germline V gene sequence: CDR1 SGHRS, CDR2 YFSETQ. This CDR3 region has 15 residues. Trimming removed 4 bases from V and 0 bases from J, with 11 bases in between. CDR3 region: CASSDQQVSGNTIYF. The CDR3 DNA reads TGCGCCAGCAGCGACCAACAGGTCTCTGGAAACACCATATATTTT. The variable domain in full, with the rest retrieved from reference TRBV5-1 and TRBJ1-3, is KAGVTQTPRYLIKTRGQQVTLSCSPISGHRSVSWYQQTPGQGLQFLFEYFSETQRNKGNFPGRFSGRQFSNSRSEMNVSTLELGDSALYLCASSDQQVSGNTIYFGEGSWLTVV.

The CDR3 reads CASSTRTGKDTEAFF. Written as DNA, the CDR3 is TGTGCCAGCAGCACCCGGACAGGGAAGGACACTGAAGCTTTCTTT. This chain uses TRBV11-2 with TRBJ1-1; 8 bases align to TRBD1. The CDR3 runs to 15 residues. Germline assignment: CDR1 SGHAT and CDR2 FQNNGV. Trimming cost V 5 bases and J 3 bases; bases outside gene matches: 8.

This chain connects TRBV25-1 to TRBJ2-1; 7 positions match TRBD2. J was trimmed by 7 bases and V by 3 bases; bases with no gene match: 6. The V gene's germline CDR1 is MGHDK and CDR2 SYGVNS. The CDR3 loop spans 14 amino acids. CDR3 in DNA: TGTGCCAGCAGTGAGGGGAGGGGTGATAATGAGCAGTTCTTC. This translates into CASSEGRGDNEQFF.

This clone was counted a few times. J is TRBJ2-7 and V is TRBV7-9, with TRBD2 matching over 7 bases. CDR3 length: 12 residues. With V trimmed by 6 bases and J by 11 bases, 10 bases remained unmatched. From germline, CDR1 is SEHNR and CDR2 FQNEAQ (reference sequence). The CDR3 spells CASSLDGEGKYF. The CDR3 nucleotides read TGTGCCAGCAGTCTAGACGGGGAGGGGAAGTACTTC.

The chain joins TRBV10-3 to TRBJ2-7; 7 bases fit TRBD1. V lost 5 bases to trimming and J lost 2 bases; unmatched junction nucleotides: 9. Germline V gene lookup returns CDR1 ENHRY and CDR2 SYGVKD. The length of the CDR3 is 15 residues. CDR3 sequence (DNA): TGTGCCATCAGTTCTTCTACAGGGGCAGCCTACGAGCAGTACTTC. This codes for CAISSSTGAAYEQYF.